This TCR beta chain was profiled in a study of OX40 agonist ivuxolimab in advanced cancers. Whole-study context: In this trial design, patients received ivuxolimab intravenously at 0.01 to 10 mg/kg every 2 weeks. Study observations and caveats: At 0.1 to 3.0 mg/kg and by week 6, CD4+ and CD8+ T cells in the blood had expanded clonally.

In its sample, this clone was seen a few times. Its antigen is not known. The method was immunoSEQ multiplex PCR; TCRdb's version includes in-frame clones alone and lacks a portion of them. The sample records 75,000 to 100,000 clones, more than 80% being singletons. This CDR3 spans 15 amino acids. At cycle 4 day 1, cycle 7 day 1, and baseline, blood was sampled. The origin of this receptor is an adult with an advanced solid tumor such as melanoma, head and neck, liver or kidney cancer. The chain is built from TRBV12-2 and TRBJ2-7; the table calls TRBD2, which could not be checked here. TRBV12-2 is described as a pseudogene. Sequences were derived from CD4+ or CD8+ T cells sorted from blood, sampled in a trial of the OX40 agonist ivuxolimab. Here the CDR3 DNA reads TGTGCAAGTCGCTTCGGCAGCGATAGCTCCTACGAGCAGTACGTC. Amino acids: CASRFGSDSSYEQYV.